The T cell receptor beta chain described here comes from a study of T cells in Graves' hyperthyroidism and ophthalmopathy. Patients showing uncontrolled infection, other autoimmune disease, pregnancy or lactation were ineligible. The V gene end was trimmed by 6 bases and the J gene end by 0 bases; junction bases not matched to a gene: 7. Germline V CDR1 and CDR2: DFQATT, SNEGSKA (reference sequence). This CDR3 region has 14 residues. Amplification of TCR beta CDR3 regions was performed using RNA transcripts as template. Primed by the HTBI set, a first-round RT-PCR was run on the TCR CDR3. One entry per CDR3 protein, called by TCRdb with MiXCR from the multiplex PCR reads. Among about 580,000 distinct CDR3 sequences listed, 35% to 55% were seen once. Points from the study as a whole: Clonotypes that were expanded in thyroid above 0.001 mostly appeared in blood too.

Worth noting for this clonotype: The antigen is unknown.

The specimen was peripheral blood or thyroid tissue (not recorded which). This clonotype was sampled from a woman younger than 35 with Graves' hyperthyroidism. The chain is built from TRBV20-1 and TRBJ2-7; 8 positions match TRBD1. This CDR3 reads CSAGRQGSSYEQYF. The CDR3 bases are TGCAGTGCAGGACGACAGGGGAGCTCCTACGAGCAGTACTTC.